The sequence of this T cell receptor (beta chain) was determined in a study of shared clonotypes between healthy human individuals (dated by TCRdb to the early 2020s). Notes on the research overall: A couple of women and a few men aged 18 to 49 years were included in the cohort. For each donor, three plates each were used for CD4 naive and CD4 memory, two plates were used for CD8 naive, and one plate was used for CD8 memory. Blood TCR repertoires of about five healthy adults were deeply sequenced to estimate repertoire size and the extent of clonotype sharing between individuals. To increase sequencing depth and limit assay-specific biases, TCR repertoire library preparation and sequencing were carried out by different laboratories using diverse techniques. Leukapheresis yielded between about 0.9 and 10 billion PBMCs per donor.

CD8 naive samples were CD45RO-negative cells positively selected for CCR7, giving a CD45RA+CCR7+ population that excluded TemRA cells. The donors were healthy, HIV-negative adults who had no recently reported acute infections or vaccinations. Every donor was a Caucasian adult living in Nashville, Tennessee, USA. After blood collection by leukapheresis, PBMCs were isolated using Ficoll-Histopaque density gradient centrifugation and then cryopreserved in the vapor phase of liquid nitrogen. Analytical flow cytometry was used to check the purity and quantity of each magnetically sorted T cell population. From each sorted fraction, genomic DNA was isolated and quantified by UV absorbance on a Nanodrop 2000c. Using the deep immunoSEQ assay, multiplex PCR amplified TCR CDR3 regions from genomic DNA. Extracted genomic DNA from each cell subset was spread evenly across all wells of several immunoSEQ 96-well plates, with each plate serving as a replicate. For sorted subsets, about 200 ng genomic DNA, equal to 30,000 to 35,000 T cell genomes, was loaded into each replicate PCR. Purified libraries were measured with a Qubit 3.0 fluorometer, size-checked on a Bioanalyzer 2100, and measured again with the KAPA Library Quantification kit. A separate single-read 150-cycle Illumina NextSeq 550 flow cell was used to sequence each immunoSEQ 96-well plate. Per the authors' processing: Because only junctional sequences without quality scores were contained in the immunoSEQ output, filtering matching that applied to full-length reads could not be performed. Sequences were annotated with PyIR, a Python wrapper for IgBLAST v1.9, using IMGT germline references to assign V/J genes and CDR3. Reads were removed for weak V/J assignments (E-value above 1e-6), missing CDR3, stop codons, out-of-frame junctions, or ambiguous translated residues. V3J clonotypes were defined as sequences sharing an identical inferred V gene, J gene, and CDR3 amino acid sequence. Percentage overlap between repertoires was calculated by dividing the number of shared unique clonotypes by the size of the smaller repertoire. Three approaches were used to assess repertoire richness: RTK rarefaction, the Chao1 estimator, and Recon v2.1 estimates of unobserved clonotypes. Generation probabilities for all TCRbeta clonotypes obtained by the gDNA method from a handful of donors were computed using OLGA. Here the immuneACCESS table is served through TCRdb, limited to in-frame sequences with V and J called. Missing clones are a known gap in these copies; in checked studies unresolved V genes cover under half, and the rest lacks a known reason. The V and J calls and clone size were taken over from that table, and D and trimming were inferred from the DNA. The sample yields roughly 2 million clones; about 94% were counted once. The top ten hold 0.85% to 1.3% of the sample.

Overall study outcomes, separate from this receptor: Because the study included a small number of donors, the genetic and exposure-history diversity represented was limited. Sampling was restricted to blood, and TCR repertoires in tissue are likely to differ from TCR repertoires in blood. Compared with non-shared clonotypes, the clonotypes found in all four sorted-subset donors had higher generation probabilities. Based on pairwise subsampling, the degree of clonotype sharing among donors was expected to be affected by sequencing depth. About 5% of naive CD4, 3.5% of naive CD8, approximately 2% of memory CD4, and more than 0.35% of memory CD8 clonotypes were shared across several donors. Even with the large sequencing depth, rarefaction of the sorted-subset datasets indicated that sequencing was incomplete. Larger estimated clonotype richness was generally found for naive subsets than for memory subsets.

In the case of this clone: The clone's antigen remains unknown. Base qualities are not provided; no much larger clone lies one nucleotide away.

The CDR3 measures 14 amino acids from cysteine to phenylalanine. The DNA shown is the 42-base CDR3, in frame from base 1. In the germline V gene (reference sequence), CDR1 corresponds to SEHNR and CDR2 to FQNEAQ. V and J are trimmed by 2 bases and 4 bases, and the gene matches miss 1 base of the junction. Recombination joined TRBV7-9 with TRBJ2-1, with TRBD1 matching 8 junction bases. Sequenced sample: naive CD8+ T cells sorted from blood. Per the publication, the cell subset or site label means: CD45RA+CCR7+. This TCR was recovered from a man younger than 30 in good health. DNA sequence: TGTGCCAGCAGCTTACGGGACAGGTACAATGAGCAGTTCTTC. The encoded protein is CASSLRDRYNEQFF.